This T cell receptor (beta chain) was captured in a study of T cells in Graves' hyperthyroidism and ophthalmopathy. Using RNA transcripts as the source, TCR beta CDR3 regions were amplified. A set of HTBI primers served as the primers for a first-round RT-PCR of the TCR CDR3. From the multiplex PCR reads, TCRdb called clonotypes with MiXCR, one entry per CDR3 protein. The sample contains approximately 100,000 distinct CDR3 sequences, roughly 47% of which appear only once. Germline CDR1 KGHDR, CDR2 SFDVKD. The V gene end was trimmed by 5 bases and the J gene end by 5 bases; junction bases not matched to a gene: 9. CDR3 size: 15 residues.

The sequence was obtained from a man between 40 and 49 years old with Graves' hyperthyroidism. This rearrangement joins TRBV24-1 to TRBJ2-5; 8 positions match TRBD2. The sample consisted of blood. CDR3 sequence reads: CATSGHSGLAETQYF. CDR3 DNA sequence: TGTGCCACCAGTGGCCATTCCGGACTAGCCGAGACCCAGTACTTC.